These T cell receptor beta chains were read from a single sample in a study of blood T cell repertoires in COVID-19. The assay was immunoSEQ multiplex PCR, and TCRdb's table has in-frame clones only and misses some. Of roughly 150,000 clones listed, around 88% were seen once; the top ten hold around 4.6%. The material sequenced was peripheral blood. Source of these receptors: a human donor in a cohort sampled during active COVID-19. The CDR3 runs from the conserved cysteine through the conserved F or W. Fields, in order: J gene, V gene, clone size, D gene, CDR3 protein, CDR3 DNA. The D gene is left open where the match is weak. Where a row states a size, it is once, few, many or the class of an expanded clone; other rows omit it.

J: TRBJ1-2
V: TRBV5-6
size: -
D: TRBD1
CDR3: CASSLKTGGRNGYTF
DNA: TGTGCCAGCAGCTTGAAAACAGGGGGCCGGAATGGCTACACCTTC

J: TRBJ1-1
V: TRBV6-5
size: -
D: -
CDR3: CASTLGGNTEAFF
DNA: TGTGCCAGCACCCTCGGGGGGAACACTGAAGCTTTCTTT

J: TRBJ1-6
V: TRBV28
size: -
D: -
CDR3: CASRRGGYSPLHF
DNA: TGTGCCAGCAGGAGGGGAGGGTATTCACCCCTCCACTTT

J: TRBJ2-1
V: TRBV25-1
size: -
D: -
CDR3: CATLTRGEQFF
DNA: TGTGCCACGCTAACCCGGGGTGAGCAGTTCTTC

J: TRBJ2-7
V: TRBV10-3
size: once
D: TRBD2
CDR3: CAISDGGGSIYEQYF
DNA: TGTGCCATCAGTGACGGGGGGGGTTCAATCTACGAGCAGTACTTC

J: TRBJ2-3
V: TRBV11-2
size: -
D: TRBD2
CDR3: CASSLAIRGADTQYF
DNA: TGTGCCAGCAGCTTAGCTATACGGGGGGCAGATACGCAGTATTTT

J: TRBJ1-6
V: TRBV11-2
size: -
D: -
CDR3: CASSHSGGHSPLHF
DNA: TGTGCCAGCAGCCACAGTGGGGGCCATTCACCCCTCCACTTT

J: TRBJ1-1
V: TRBV18
size: -
D: -
CDR3: CASSPQGSEAFF
DNA: TGTGCCAGCTCACCGCAGGGTTCTGAAGCTTTCTTT

J: TRBJ1-1
V: TRBV7-2
size: -
D: -
CDR3: CASSRTAGSTEAFF
DNA: TGTGCCAGCAGCCGGACAGCAGGGAGCACTGAAGCTTTCTTT

J: TRBJ2-3
V: TRBV29-1
size: -
D: -
CDR3: CNVEDSGWADTQYF
DNA: TGCAACGTTGAAGATTCAGGGTGGGCAGATACGCAGTATTTT

J: TRBJ2-7
V: TRBV4-3
size: -
D: -
CDR3: CASSQDRAGAYEQYF
DNA: TGCGCCAGCAGCCAAGATAGGGCAGGGGCCTACGAGCAGTACTTC

J: TRBJ2-5
V: TRBV3-1/TRBV3-2
size: -
D: TRBD2
CDR3: CASSQGKRGAQETQYF
DNA: TGTGCCAGCAGCCAAGGGAAGCGGGGGGCCCAAGAGACCCAGTACTTC

J: TRBJ2-3
V: TRBV28
size: -
D: TRBD2
CDR3: CASRNSGSGQDTQYF
DNA: TGTGCCAGCAGAAATAGCGGGAGTGGTCAAGATACGCAGTATTTT

J: TRBJ1-2
V: TRBV19
size: once
D: TRBD1
CDR3: CASTDRGRRQANYGYTF
DNA: TGTGCCAGCACGGACAGGGGGCGAAGGCAAGCTAACTATGGCTACACCTTC

J: TRBJ2-1
V: TRBV9
size: many
D: TRBD2
CDR3: CASSPGLANEQFF
DNA: TGTGCCAGCAGCCCGGGACTAGCCAATGAGCAGTTCTTC

J: TRBJ2-7
V: TRBV29-1
size: -
D: -
CDR3: CSVVSQGLIHEQYF
DNA: TGCAGCGTTGTTTCCCAGGGGCTGATTCACGAGCAGTACTTC

J: TRBJ2-5
V: TRBV6-5
size: -
D: -
CDR3: CASRRNEETQYF
DNA: TGTGCCAGTCGCAGGAATGAAGAGACCCAGTACTTC

J: TRBJ2-6
V: TRBV21-1
size: -
D: -
CDR3: CARHEGSGANVLTF
DNA: TGTGCCAGGCACGAGGGCTCTGGGGCCAACGTCCTGACTTTC

J: TRBJ1-5
V: TRBV15
size: -
D: -
CDR3: CATSSYNQPQHF
DNA: TGTGCCACCAGCAGTTACAATCAGCCCCAGCATTTT

J: TRBJ1-2
V: TRBV12-3/TRBV12-4
size: -
D: TRBD1
CDR3: CASSLTGQGSYTF
DNA: TGTGCCAGCAGTTTAACGGGACAGGGGAGCTACACCTTC

J: TRBJ1-1
V: TRBV6-5
size: -
D: TRBD1
CDR3: CASRTGLTEAFF
DNA: TGTGCCAGCCGGACAGGCCTCACTGAAGCTTTCTTT

J: TRBJ1-2
V: TRBV5-1
size: -
D: TRBD1
CDR3: CASSARDSEYGYTF
DNA: TGCGCCAGCAGCGCCCGGGACAGTGAGTATGGCTACACCTTC

J: TRBJ2-7
V: TRBV6-1
size: -
D: TRBD2
CDR3: CASSEATSGRHEQYF
DNA: TGTGCCAGCAGTGAAGCCACTAGCGGGAGACACGAGCAGTACTTC

J: TRBJ2-7
V: TRBV5-1
size: -
D: -
CDR3: CASSLDGTSYEQYF
DNA: TGCGCCAGCAGCTTGGATGGCACCTCCTACGAGCAGTACTTC

J: TRBJ2-7
V: TRBV5-1
size: once
D: TRBD1
CDR3: CASSLTGTGMRAGQYF
DNA: TGCGCCAGCAGCCTGACCGGGACAGGGATGCGGGCGGGGCAGTACTTC